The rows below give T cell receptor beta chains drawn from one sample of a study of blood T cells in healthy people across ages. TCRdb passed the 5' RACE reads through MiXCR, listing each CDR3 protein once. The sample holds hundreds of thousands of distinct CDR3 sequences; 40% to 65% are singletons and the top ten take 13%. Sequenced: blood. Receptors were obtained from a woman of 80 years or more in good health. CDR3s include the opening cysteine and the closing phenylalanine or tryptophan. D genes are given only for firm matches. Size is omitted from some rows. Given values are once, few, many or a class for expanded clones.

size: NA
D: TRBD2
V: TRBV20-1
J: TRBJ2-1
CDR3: CSAKREVSYNEQFF
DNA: TGCAGTGCAAAGCGGGAGGTCTCCTACAATGAGCAGTTCTTC

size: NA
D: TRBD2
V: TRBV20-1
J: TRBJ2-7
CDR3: CSAKTSGRPYEQYF
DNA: TGCAGTGCTAAGACTAGCGGGAGGCCCTACGAGCAGTACTTC

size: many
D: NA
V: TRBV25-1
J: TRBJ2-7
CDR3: CASSGLVYEQYF
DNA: TGTGCCAGCAGTGGACTAGTTTACGAGCAGTACTTC

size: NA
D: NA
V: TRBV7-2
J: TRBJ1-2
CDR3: CASSRMSGETYGYTF
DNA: TGTGCCAGCAGCCGGATGTCAGGGGAGACCTATGGCTACACCTTC

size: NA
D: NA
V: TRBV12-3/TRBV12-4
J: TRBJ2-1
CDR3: CASSLQPYSEQFF
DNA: TGTGCCAGCAGTCTACAGCCCTACAGTGAGCAGTTCTTC

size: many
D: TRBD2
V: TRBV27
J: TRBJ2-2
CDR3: CASSSGTSPITGELFF
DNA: TGTGCCAGCAGTTCGGGGACTAGCCCGATCACCGGGGAGCTGTTTTTT

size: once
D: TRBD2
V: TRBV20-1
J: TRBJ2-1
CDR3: CSASSLPGLDNEQFF
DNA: TGCAGTGCTAGTTCACTTCCGGGACTAGACAATGAGCAGTTCTTC

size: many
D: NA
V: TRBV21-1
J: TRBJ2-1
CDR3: CASSKEGQEVYEQFF
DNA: TGTGCCAGCAGCAAAGAGGGACAGGAAGTCTATGAGCAGTTCTTC

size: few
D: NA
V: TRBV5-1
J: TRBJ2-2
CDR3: CASTGTSNTGELFF
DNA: TGCGCCAGCACAGGGACAAGCAACACCGGGGAGCTGTTTTTT

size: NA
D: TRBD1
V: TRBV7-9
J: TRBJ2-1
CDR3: CASSSPQGAQVDEQFF
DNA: TGTGCCAGCAGCTCGCCACAGGGGGCGCAAGTCGATGAGCAGTTCTTC

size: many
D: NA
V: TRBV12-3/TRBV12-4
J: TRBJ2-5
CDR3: CASSLRRSARPSARLQETQYF
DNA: TGTGCCAGCAGTTTAAGGAGGAGCGCTCGTCCCTCAGCGCGTTTACAAGAGACCCAGTACTTC

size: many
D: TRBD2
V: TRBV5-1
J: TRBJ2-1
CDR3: CASSFLAGGSRNEQFF
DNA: TGCGCCAGCAGCTTTCTAGCGGGGGGGTCGAGGAATGAGCAGTTCTTC

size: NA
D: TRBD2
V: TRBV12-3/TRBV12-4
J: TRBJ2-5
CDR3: CASSVAGVKTQYF
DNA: TGTGCCAGCAGTGTAGCGGGAGTGAAGACCCAGTACTTC

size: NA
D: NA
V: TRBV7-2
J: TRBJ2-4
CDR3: CASSPDLVNIQYF
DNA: TGTGCCAGCAGCCCGGACCTGGTGAACATTCAGTACTTC

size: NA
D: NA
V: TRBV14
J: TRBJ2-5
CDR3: CASSQGGRPHEQYF
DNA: TGTGCCAGCAGCCAGGGGGGGCGTCCCCATGAGCAGTACTTC

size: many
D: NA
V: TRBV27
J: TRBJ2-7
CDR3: CASSLRTGQSSYEQYF
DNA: TGTGCCAGCAGTTTACGAACGGGGCAGAGCTCCTACGAGCAGTACTTC

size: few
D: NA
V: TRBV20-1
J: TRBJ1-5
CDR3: CSARPYGQPQHF
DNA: TGCAGTGCTCGACCGTACGGTCAGCCCCAGCATTTT

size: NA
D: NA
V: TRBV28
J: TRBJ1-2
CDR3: CASSLGSGGRNYGYTF
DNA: TGTGCCAGCAGTTTGGGTTCCGGGGGGAGAAACTATGGCTACACCTTC

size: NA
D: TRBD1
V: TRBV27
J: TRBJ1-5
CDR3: CASSVTTPGQGLPQHF
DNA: TGTGCCAGCAGCGTGACAACTCCGGGACAGGGTCTGCCCCAGCATTTT

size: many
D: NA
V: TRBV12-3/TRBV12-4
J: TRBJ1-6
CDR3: CASSLQGDNSPLHF
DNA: TGTGCCAGCAGTTTACAGGGAGATAATTCACCCCTCCACTTT

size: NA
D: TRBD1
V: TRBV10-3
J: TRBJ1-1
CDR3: CAISSRASEPGQGDTEAFF
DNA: TGTGCCATCAGTTCCAGGGCATCTGAACCGGGACAGGGTGACACTGAAGCTTTCTTT

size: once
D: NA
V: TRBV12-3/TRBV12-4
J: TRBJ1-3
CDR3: CASSVTGTGNTIYF
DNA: TGTGCCAGCAGTGTTACAGGGACTGGAAACACCATATATTTT

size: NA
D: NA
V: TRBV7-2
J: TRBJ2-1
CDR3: CASSPTLGGQFF
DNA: TGTGCCAGCAGCCCGACGTTAGGGGGGCAGTTCTTC

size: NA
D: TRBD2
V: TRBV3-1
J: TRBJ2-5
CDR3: CASSQDRATSGGKTQYF
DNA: TGTGCCAGCAGCCAAGATCGCGCGACTAGCGGGGGAAAGACCCAGTACTTC

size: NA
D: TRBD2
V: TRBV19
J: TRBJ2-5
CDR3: CASSGRLAGNEQYF
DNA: TGTGCCAGTAGCGGACGACTAGCCGGGAATGAGCAGTACTTC

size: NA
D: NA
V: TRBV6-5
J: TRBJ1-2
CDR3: CASRRTASYGYTF
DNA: TGTGCCAGCAGACGCACGGCGAGCTATGGCTACACCTTC

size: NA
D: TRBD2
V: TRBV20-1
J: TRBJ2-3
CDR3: CSAILAGADTQYF
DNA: TGCAGTGCAATACTAGCGGGGGCAGATACGCAGTATTTT

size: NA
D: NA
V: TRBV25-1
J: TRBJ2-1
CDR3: CASTQSGGPYYNEQFF
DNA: TGTGCCAGCACCCAATCCGGGGGCCCTTACTACAATGAGCAGTTCTTC

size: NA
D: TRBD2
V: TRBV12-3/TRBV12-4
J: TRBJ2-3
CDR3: CASSLRGGRADMEYF
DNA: TGTGCCAGCAGTTTGCGGGGGGGAAGAGCAGATATGGAGTATTTT

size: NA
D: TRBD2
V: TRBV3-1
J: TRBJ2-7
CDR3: CASSTGTSQYNEQYF
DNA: TGTGCCAGCAGTACCGGGACTAGCCAATACAATGAGCAGTACTTC

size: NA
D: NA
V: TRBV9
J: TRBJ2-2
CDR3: CASSVTTPGELFF
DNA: TGTGCCAGCAGCGTAACCACACCCGGGGAGCTGTTTTTT

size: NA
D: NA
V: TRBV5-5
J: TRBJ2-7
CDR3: CASSLVGGRYEQYF
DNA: TGTGCCAGCAGCTTGGTTGGAGGGCGCTACGAGCAGTACTTC

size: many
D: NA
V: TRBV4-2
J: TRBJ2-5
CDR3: CASSQVTGRETQYF
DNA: TGTGCCAGCAGCCAAGTAACCGGGAGAGAGACCCAGTACTTC

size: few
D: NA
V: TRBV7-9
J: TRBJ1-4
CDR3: CASSYTGLNEKLFF
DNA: TGTGCCAGCAGCTACACCGGTCTGAATGAAAAACTGTTTTTT

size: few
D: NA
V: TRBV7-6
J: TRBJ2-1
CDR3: CASSSGGAGSYNEQFF
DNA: TGTGCCAGCAGCTCAGGGGGGGCTGGAAGCTACAATGAGCAGTTCTTC

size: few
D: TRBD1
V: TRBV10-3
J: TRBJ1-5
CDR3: CAISGTGASNQPQHF
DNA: TGTGCCATCAGTGGTACAGGGGCTAGCAATCAGCCCCAGCATTTT

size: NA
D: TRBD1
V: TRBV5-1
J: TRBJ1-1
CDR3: CASSYRTGITEAFF
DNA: TGCGCCAGCAGCTACCGGACAGGGATCACTGAAGCTTTCTTT

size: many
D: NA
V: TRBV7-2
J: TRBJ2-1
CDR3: CASSSEPGLRNEQFF
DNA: TGTGCCAGCAGCTCAGAACCGGGACTCCGGAATGAGCAGTTCTTC

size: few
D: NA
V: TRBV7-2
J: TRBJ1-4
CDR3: CAISLAGNTLGRGANEKLFF
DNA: TGTGCCATCAGCTTAGCTGGGAACACTTTGGGTCGCGGGGCTAATGAAAAACTGTTTTTT

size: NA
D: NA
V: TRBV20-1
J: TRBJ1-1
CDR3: CSARTSTEAFF
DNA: TGCAGTGCTAGAACTAGTACTGAAGCTTTCTTT

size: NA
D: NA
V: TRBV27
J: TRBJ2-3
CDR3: CASSLYPAGPGTQYF
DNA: TGTGCCAGCAGTTTATATCCGGCCGGCCCCGGTACGCAGTATTTT

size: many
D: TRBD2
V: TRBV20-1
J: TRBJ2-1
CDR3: CSARGLAGPRDEQFF
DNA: TGCAGTGCTAGAGGGCTAGCGGGCCCCAGGGATGAGCAGTTCTTC

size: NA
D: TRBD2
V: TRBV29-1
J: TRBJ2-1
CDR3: CSASGGATEQFF
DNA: TGCAGCGCTAGCGGGGGGGCGACTGAGCAGTTCTTC

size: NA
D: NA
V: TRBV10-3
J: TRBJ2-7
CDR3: CAIAGRIYEQYF
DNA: TGTGCCATCGCTGGACGGATATACGAGCAGTACTTC

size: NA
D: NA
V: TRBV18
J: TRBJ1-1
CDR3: CASSPLPLELIEAFF
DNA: TGTGCCAGCTCACCACTCCCTCTGGAGCTAATTGAAGCTTTCTTT

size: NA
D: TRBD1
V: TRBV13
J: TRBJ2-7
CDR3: CASSFRRDSYEQYF
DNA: TGTGCCAGCAGCTTTCGTCGGGACAGCTACGAGCAGTACTTC

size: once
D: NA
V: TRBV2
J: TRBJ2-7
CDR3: CASVGGFTYEQYF
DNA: TGTGCCAGCGTTGGCGGCTTCACCTACGAGCAGTACTTC

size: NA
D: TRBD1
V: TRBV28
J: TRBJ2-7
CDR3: CASSSGTGDYEQYF
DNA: TGTGCCAGCAGTTCCGGGACAGGGGACTACGAGCAGTACTTC

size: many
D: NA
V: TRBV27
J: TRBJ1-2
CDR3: CASSPGHSYGYTF
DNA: TGTGCCAGCAGTCCGGGACACAGCTATGGCTACACCTTC

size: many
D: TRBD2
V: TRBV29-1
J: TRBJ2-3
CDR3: CSGTPGLAENTQYF
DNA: TGCAGCGGCACCCCGGGACTAGCGGAAAATACGCAGTATTTT

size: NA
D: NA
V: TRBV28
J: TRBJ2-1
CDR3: CASSLPPPSEQFF
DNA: TGTGCCAGCAGTTTACCACCTCCAAGTGAGCAGTTCTTC

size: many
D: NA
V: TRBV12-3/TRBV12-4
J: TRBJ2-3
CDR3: CASSVRGTDTQYF
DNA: TGTGCCAGCAGCGTGAGGGGCACAGATACGCAGTATTTT